The clone carrying this T cell receptor (beta chain) was recorded a few times. Germline V gives CDR1 GTSNPN, CDR2 SVGIG (reference sequence). With 0 bases removed from V and 3 bases from J, the gap between germline ends came to 6 bases. The CDR3 totals 12 residues. Generation of TCR cDNA used 5'RACE template switching (which added a universal primer site and UMIs). TCRdb reprocessed the 5' RACE reads via MiXCR and lists one record per CDR3 protein. This table holds approximately 96,000 distinct CDR3 sequences, 8% to 10% found once. The data are from a study of T cells after yellow fever vaccination. Study-wide findings and caveats: A weaker but faster secondary response was observed, peaking on day 5 versus 15. Clones that expanded after primary vaccination mostly reappeared after the booster (96% CD4, about 89% CD8). Contamination of FACS-sorted repertoires by abundant clonotypes from the bulk population could occur.

This TCR derives from a man between 18 and 29 years old who received the YFV17D yellow fever vaccine. This sequence joins TRBV30 and TRBJ2-7; D call uncertain. Source: CD8+ T cells not binding an NS4B(214-222) dextramer, sorted from PBMCs, taken approximately 16 days after the first yellow fever vaccination. CDR3: CAWSVNSYEQYF. DNA for the CDR3: TGTGCCTGGAGTGTAAACAGCTACGAGCAGTACTTC.